This entry lists 25 T cell receptor beta chains sequenced from one sample in a study of regulatory T cells in long-lasting Graves disease. Assembly of TCR beta libraries relied on iRepertoire HTBI primers together with Arm-PCR of CDR3 regions. TCRdb reprocessed the multiplex PCR reads via MiXCR and lists one record per CDR3 protein. The sample has about 380,000 distinct CDR3 sequences; roughly a sixth are singletons. The time point: newly diagnosed GD, antithyroid drugs for less than 3 months. RNA extracted from PBMCs served as the sequencing template. The sequenced sample was peripheral blood mononuclear cells (PBMCs), obtained at new diagnosis, from a patient treated with antithyroid drugs. The receptors derive from a female donor with Graves disease.

Notes on this clonotype: Sequence at one end of the junction differs from germline and may be a read error. The V call is TRBV19, the J call TRBJ1-2; D call uncertain. Germline CDR1 LNHDA, CDR2 SQIVND (reference sequence). The CDR3 length is 14 residues. The CDR3 nucleotides are TGTGCCAATAGTATAAACGGCCAAGGAGACGGCTACACCTTC. Protein: CANSINGQGDGYTF. Full variable domain (rest looked up from reference TRBV19 and TRBJ1-2): DGGITQSPKYLFRKEGQNVTLSCEQNLNHDAMYWYRQDPGQGLRLIYYSQIVNDFQKGDIAEGYSVSREKKESFPLTVTSAQKNPTAFYLCANSINGQGDGYTFGSGTRLTVV.

This clonotype was seen many times. The chain carries TRBV12-3 or TRBV12-4 and TRBJ1-2; D is possibly TRBD1 (6 bases). V lost 2 bases and J lost 6, with 16 bases in between. This CDR3 comprises 15 residues. For the CDR3, the DNA is TGTGCCAGCAGTTTAACGGGGGGCGGGAGGAATGGCTACACCTTC. Its translation is CASSLTGGGRNGYTF.

J is TRBJ1-5 and V is TRBV6-1; tentative D call: TRBD1 (6 bases). In germline, CDR1 is MNHNS, CDR2 SASEGT. The CDR3 loop spans 14 amino acids. Trimming took 5 bases from V and 4 from J, leaving 12 bases between them. DNA of the CDR3: TGTGCCAGCAGTAGGGCCCAGGGGAATCAGCCCCAGCATTTT. Residues: CASSRAQGNQPQHF.

The CDR3 protein is CASSLGGRGGSYNEQFF. The CDR3 bases are TGTGCCAGCAGCTTAGGCGGGAGGGGGGGCTCCTACAATGAGCAGTTCTTC. V and J are TRBV7-9 and TRBJ2-1; 9 positions match TRBD2. The CDR3 length is 17 residues. CDR1 and CDR2 from the germline V gene are SEHNR and FQNEAQ (reference sequence). The ends lost 1 base at V and 0 bases at J; junction bases unmatched: 4.

V and J are TRBV7-8 and TRBJ1-2; the D gene is possibly TRBD1 (6 bases). The CDR3 is made up of 15 amino acids. CDR1 and CDR2 from the germline V gene are SGHVS and FQNEAQ. Trimming pared 5 bases from V and 8 bases from J, leaving 21 bases between. This chain's CDR3 is CASSPRLGGPGGYTF. CDR3 nucleotides: TGTGCCAGCAGCCCCCGGTTGGGGGGGCCGGGGGGCTACACCTTC.

The table lists this clonotype with a count of one. Just one base apart from a much larger clone, this may be a read error. The rearrangement joins TRBV7-9 to TRBJ2-5; D may be TRBD2 (6 bases). Germline-derived CDR1 and CDR2 are SEHNR and FQNEAQ (reference sequence). The CDR3 is 13 amino acids. Between the trimmed V and J ends, which lost 5 bases and 1 base, there was a span of 8 bases. The CDR3 region is CASSGDFQETQYF. CDR3 DNA: TGTGCCAGCAGCGGGGACTTCCAAGAGACCCAGTACTTC.

Regarding this clonotype: A single base separates this from a much larger clone, so it may be a read error. The V gene is TRBV20-1, the J gene TRBJ2-5, with D possibly matching TRBD2 (6 bases). The CDR3 totals 13 residues. In germline, CDR1 is DFQATT, CDR2 SNEGSKA (reference sequence). V lost 2 bases and J 8 bases, leaving 15 bases between the germline ends. In DNA, the CDR3 is TGCAGTGCTAGACTGGGGGGTGGAGACACCCAGTACTTC. It translates to CSARLGGGDTQYF.

This clonotype has at least ten counts. The J gene is TRBJ2-3, the V gene TRBV2, with 11 bases matching TRBD2. Looked up from germline, CDR1 is SNHLY and CDR2 is FYNNEI. CDR3 length: 15 residues. The ends lost 4 bases at V and 4 bases at J; junction bases unmatched: 4. The CDR3 here is CASSALAGGADTQYF. The CDR3 DNA follows: TGTGCCAGCAGTGCCTTAGCGGGAGGGGCAGATACGCAGTATTTT.

V usage is TRBV20-1 and J usage is TRBJ1-2; TRBD1 is a possible D gene (5 bases). The CDR3 sequence is 15 residues long. Trimming left V 2 bases short and J 8 bases short, with 21 bases between. From germline, CDR1 is DFQATT and CDR2 SNEGSKA (reference sequence). The CDR3 sequence is CSARPSGGEAEGYTF. The CDR3 DNA reads as TGCAGTGCTAGACCGTCGGGGGGGGAGGCAGAAGGCTACACCTTC.

This clonotype was recorded at least ten times. The chain couples TRBV7-9 to TRBJ2-1, with a possible D match to TRBD1 (5 bases). Germline CDR1 and CDR2: SEHNR and FQNEAQ (reference sequence). This CDR3 is 14 amino acids long. V dropped 8 bases and J dropped 0 bases, with 11 bases sitting between them. CDR3: CASGNRNSYNEQFF. As DNA, the CDR3 is TGTGCCAGCGGCAACAGGAACTCCTACAATGAGCAGTTCTTC.

Details on this clonotype: A read error is the likely source, as a far larger clone sits one nucleotide away. As the CDR3 is not closed by the conserved phenylalanine or tryptophan, this likely results from a read error. The chain links TRBV11-1 to TRBJ2-3; TRBD1 matches at 7 bases. The CDR3 covers 17 residues. Germline CDR1 reads SGHAT; CDR2 reads FQDESV (reference sequence). The V segment lost 5 bases and the J segment 1 base; nucleotides outside the gene matches: 12. The DNA for the CDR3 is TGTGCCAGCAGCCCCGGGACAGCTCAAACCCGCACAGATACGCAGTATATT. Translating gives CASSPGTAQTRTDTQYI.

The J gene is TRBJ1-5, the V gene TRBV5-6; TRBD1 might be the D (6 bases). The germline V and J ends were trimmed by 2 bases and 7 bases, with 10 bases remaining between them. The CDR3 contains 13 residues. The germline V gene has CDR1 SGHDT and CDR2 YYEEEE. CDR3: CASSLGGQQPQHF. The CDR3 nucleotides read TGTGCCAGCAGCTTAGGGGGGCAGCAGCCCCAGCATTTT.

There are many counts of this clonotype. V usage is TRBV27 and J usage is TRBJ2-7, with a weak D call TRBD1 (5 bases). CDR3 length: 16 amino acids. Trimming left V 5 bases short and J 6 bases short, with 23 bases between. Germline V gives CDR1 MNHEY, CDR2 SMNVEV (reference sequence). CDR3 residues: CASSNIGSLGRGEQYF. The CDR3 bases are TGTGCCAGCAGTAACATCGGTAGTCTCGGAAGGGGCGAGCAGTACTTC.

Ten or more counts support this clonotype. This sequence joins TRBV6-1 and TRBJ1-2; no clear D gene. Germline lookup yields CDR1 MNHNS and CDR2 SASEGT. CDR3 length: 15 residues. V was pared by 8 bases and J by 2 bases, with 18 bases between. The CDR3 reads CASLSYYYWNYGYTF. CDR3 nucleotides: TGTGCCAGCCTCAGTTACTATTACTGGAACTATGGCTACACCTTC.

The sample holds many counts of this clonotype. This chain's CDR3 is CASSWGGLGQGSTDTQYF. CDR3 DNA: TGTGCCAGCAGTTGGGGCGGGTTAGGACAGGGGAGCACAGATACGCAGTATTTT. The V call is TRBV28, the J call TRBJ2-3; 9 bases are shared with TRBD1. CDR1 and CDR2 (germline): MDHEN, SYDVKM. The CDR3 extends over 18 amino acids. The trim removed 4 bases at V and 0 bases at J, leaving 11 bases unmatched.

At least ten counts were recorded for this clonotype. The genes are TRBV2 and TRBJ1-4; 9 bases are a match to TRBD1. Germline-derived CDR1 and CDR2 are SNHLY and FYNNEI. J lost 6 bases, V lost 4 bases, and 6 bases had no gene match. The CDR3 runs to 15 residues. This chain's CDR3 is CASSANRGQDEKLFF. CDR3 DNA sequence: TGTGCCAGCAGTGCCAACAGGGGGCAGGATGAAAAACTGTTTTTT.

This clonotype was observed many times. The chain is built from TRBV5-1 and TRBJ1-1; 9 nucleotides agree with TRBD1. With 4 bases clipped from V and 8 bases from J, the junction kept 3 bases outside the gene matches. CDR3 length: 12 residues. CDR1 is SGHRS, CDR2 YFSETQ, per germline. Written as DNA, the CDR3 is TGCGCCAGCAGCCTCGACAGGGGGGAAGCTTTCTTT. Encoded protein: CASSLDRGEAFF.

This clonotype has a count of ten or more. The CDR3 protein is CSGQGQNTEAFF. The CDR3 bases are TGCAGCGGACAGGGACAGAACACTGAAGCTTTCTTT. The V and J genes are TRBV20-1 and TRBJ1-1; 8 bases fit TRBD1. CDR1 DFQATT and CDR2 SNEGSKA come from the germline V gene (reference sequence). The CDR3 is 12 amino acids.

This clonotype has only a few counts. This chain connects TRBV15 to TRBJ2-7, with 7 bases aligning to TRBD2. Germline V gene lookup returns CDR1 LNHNV and CDR2 YYDKDF (reference sequence). CDR3 size: 17 residues. The V gene end was trimmed by 0 bases and the J gene end by 2 bases; junction bases not matched to a gene: 10. CDR3 coding DNA: TGTGCCACCAGCAGAGAATTTTCAGCGGGATCAACCTACGAGCAGTACTTC. Translated: CATSREFSAGSTYEQYF.

This clonotype was seen repeatedly, ten times or more. The junction shows a germline mismatch at one end, possibly a read error. The gene calls are TRBV19 and TRBJ1-2; possible D gene TRBD1, 6 bases. The CDR3 has 14 amino acids. Germline V gene data show CDR1 as LNHDA and CDR2 as SQIVND (reference sequence). CDR3 DNA: TGTGCCAGTAGTGCAAGACAGGAGAACACTTTAAGGTCCTTC. Translating it yields CASSARQENTLRSF.

This clonotype was seen ten or more times. The chain links TRBV10-3 to TRBJ2-3, with a weak D call TRBD1 (5 bases). Germline CDR1 and CDR2: ENHRY and SYGVKD. This CDR3 spans 13 amino acids. V lost 6 bases, J lost 5 bases, and 12 bases lay in between. The CDR3 protein is CAIRGQGGDTQYF. The CDR3 DNA reads TGTGCCATCAGGGGTCAGGGTGGAGATACGCAGTATTTT.

This clonotype has a count of ten or more. This rearrangement joins TRBV10-1 to TRBJ2-7; 13 positions match TRBD2. CDR1 is WNHNN, CDR2 SYGVQD, per germline (reference sequence). The CDR3 length is 17 residues. Trimming cost V 4 bases and J 2 bases; bases outside gene matches: 8. The CDR3 loop reads CASSAGTSGIKAYEQYF. The CDR3 DNA follows: TGCGCCAGCAGTGCCGGGACTAGCGGGATCAAGGCCTACGAGCAGTACTTC.

This clonotype was counted at least ten times. The chain joins TRBV20-1 to TRBJ2-7, with D possibly matching TRBD2 (5 bases). The CDR3 totals 15 residues. V dropped 3 bases and J dropped 1 base, with 16 bases sitting between them. Germline values: CDR1 DFQATT, CDR2 SNEGSKA (reference sequence). The CDR3 sequence is CSASLGLRASYEQYF. CDR3 DNA: TGCAGTGCTAGTTTGGGGTTGCGGGCTTCCTACGAGCAGTACTTC.

This clonotype was recorded many times. The CDR3 reads CASRPSGTLNTEAFF. In DNA form, the CDR3 reads TGTGCCAGCAGACCCTCCGGGACACTGAACACTGAAGCTTTCTTT. The chain has TRBV12-3 or TRBV12-4 and TRBJ1-1; D perhaps matches TRBD1 (6 bases). CDR3 length: 15 residues. V lost 6 bases, J lost 0 bases, and 14 bases lay in between.

The sample holds many counts of this clonotype. The chain combines TRBV5-1 with TRBJ2-1, with D possibly being TRBD1 (6 bases). V was shortened by 0 bases and J by 1 base, with 8 bases between the two germline ends. This CDR3 spans 15 amino acids. Per germline, CDR1 SGHRS and CDR2 YFSETQ. As DNA, the CDR3 is TGCGCCAGCAGCTTGGACAGGGAGTCCTACAATGAGCAGTTCTTC. It codes for CASSLDRESYNEQFF.